The 19 T cell receptor beta chains given below trace back to one sample, sequenced in a study of identical twins. TCRdb re-called the 5' RACE reads with MiXCR, one entry per CDR3 protein. Seen here are some 630,000 distinct CDR3 sequences, 7% to 7.5% observed once, and the top ten hold 1.6%. These data are also associated with another study on yellow fever vaccine responses in identical twins.

Sequenced input: PBMCs. The receptors originated from a young woman in good health.

This clonotype was counted ten times or more. The chain couples TRBV20-1 to TRBJ2-5; TRBD2 might be the D (5 bases). The V end was cut by 4 bases, the J end by 1 base, with 7 bases between. Germline V gene sequence: CDR1 DFQATT, CDR2 SNEGSKA (reference sequence). The CDR3 extends over 12 amino acids. The CDR3 coding sequence is TGCAGTGCTACCGGAGGCCAAGAGACCCAGTACTTC. Its translation: CSATGGQETQYF.

This chain joins TRBV20-1 and TRBJ2-2; 8 bases align to TRBD2. In germline, CDR1 is DFQATT, CDR2 SNEGSKA (reference sequence). The CDR3 extends over 20 amino acids. With V trimmed by 3 bases and J by 7 bases, 25 bases remained unmatched. In DNA, the CDR3 is TGCAGTGCTAGGATATATAGCGGTTATATAACGGGGGGGCTTGGCGGGGAGCTGTTTTTT. Translated: CSARIYSGYITGGLGGELFF.

The genes are TRBV4-1 and TRBJ1-5; 9 nucleotides align to TRBD1. The CDR3 covers 15 residues. Per germline, CDR1 MGHRA and CDR2 YSYEKL. After removal of 3 bases from V and 5 bases from J, the junction contained 5 bases not matched to a gene. The DNA for the CDR3 is TGCGCCAGCAGCCAGCCCCGGGACAGGGATCAGCCCCAGCATTTT. Translating it yields CASSQPRDRDQPQHF.

The chain is built from TRBV12-3 or TRBV12-4 and TRBJ2-3; no clear D gene. This CDR3 contains 13 residues. Trimming took off 10 bases at V and 0 bases at J, with 11 bases between the two ends. The CDR3 nucleotides read TGTGCCACCTCGACTTTTAGCACAGATACGCAGTATTTT. Amino acids: CATSTFSTDTQYF.

This clonotype was recorded at least ten times. This chain connects TRBV4-1 to TRBJ1-3, with D hard to call. Germline CDR1 MGHRA, CDR2 YSYEKL. Trimming cost V 0 bases and J 2 bases, with 14 bases left between them. This CDR3 comprises 17 residues. The CDR3 bases are TGCGCCAGCAGCCAAGATCTAGGGCCTCCGACTGGAAACACCATATATTTT. Protein sequence: CASSQDLGPPTGNTIYF.

The V call is TRBV12-3 or TRBV12-4, the J call TRBJ2-7; D uncertain. V gave up 2 bases and J gave up 2 bases, with 10 bases separating them. This CDR3 region has 14 residues. The CDR3 is CASSLSANTYEQYF. The CDR3 coding sequence is TGTGCCAGCAGTTTATCTGCGAACACCTACGAGCAGTACTTC.

This rearrangement joins TRBV6-1 to TRBJ1-5, with D possibly being TRBD1 (5 bases). V gave up 6 bases and J gave up 0 bases, with 15 bases separating them. There are 16 residues in the CDR3. Germline V lookup: CDR1 MNHNS, CDR2 SASEGT. The CDR3 DNA sequence: TGTGCCAGCAGCCGTAGTGTGGGGGATAGCAATCAGCCCCAGCATTTT. Translating gives CASSRSVGDSNQPQHF.

There are a few counts of this clonotype. J is TRBJ1-2 and V is TRBV20-1; the D gene is possibly TRBD1 (5 bases). The CDR3 has 15 amino acids. Germline V gene sequence: CDR1 DFQATT, CDR2 SNEGSKA (reference sequence). V lost 3 bases, J lost 8 bases, and 22 bases lay in between. CDR3: CSARPTSTDWGGYTF. The CDR3, as DNA: TGCAGTGCTAGGCCCACTTCGACCGACTGGGGGGGCTACACCTTC.

This clonotype was counted only a few times. CDR3 sequence reads: CSARDGSGYGYTF. The CDR3 DNA reads as TGCAGTGCTAGAGATGGCAGCGGGTATGGCTACACCTTC. The chain employs TRBV20-1 and TRBJ1-2; D is undetermined. The germline gives CDR1 DFQATT, CDR2 SNEGSKA (reference sequence). With 0 bases removed from V and 5 bases from J, the gap between germline ends came to 10 bases. The CDR3 sequence is 13 residues long.

This clonotype was detected ten times or more. V is TRBV20-1 and J is TRBJ2-1; D gene unclear. Germline-derived CDR1 and CDR2 are DFQATT and SNEGSKA (reference sequence). The V and J ends lost 0 bases and 0 bases respectively, with 6 bases between them. This CDR3 comprises 14 residues. This CDR3 reads CSARDWGSYNEQFF. The CDR3 DNA is TGCAGTGCTAGAGATTGGGGCTCCTACAATGAGCAGTTCTTC.

This rearrangement joins TRBV7-8 to TRBJ1-4; D unclear. CDR1 and CDR2 from the germline V gene are SGHVS and FQNEAQ. The CDR3 totals 11 residues. The ends were cut back, 1 base at V and 11 bases at J, with 5 bases in the middle. The chain's CDR3 is CASSLEHKLFF. The CDR3 DNA reads as TGTGCCAGCAGCTTAGAACACAAACTGTTTTTT.

This clonotype has at least ten counts. The rearrangement uses TRBV20-1 and TRBJ2-7, with 7 bases fitting TRBD2. Germline V CDR1 and CDR2: DFQATT, SNEGSKA (reference sequence). This CDR3 has 12 residues. V gave up 5 bases and J gave up 1 base; unmatched junction bases: 2. The CDR3 reads CSALAESYEQYF. The CDR3 DNA follows: TGCAGTGCTCTAGCGGAGTCCTACGAGCAGTACTTC.

This clonotype was recorded a few times. The chain is built from TRBV20-1 and TRBJ2-1; 7 nucleotides align to TRBD2. The CDR3 loop spans 15 amino acids. Per germline, CDR1 DFQATT and CDR2 SNEGSKA (reference sequence). J lost 5 bases, V lost 7 bases, and 14 bases had no gene match. In nucleotides, the CDR3 is TGCAGTGTCACAAAATCCGGGACTACCGACAATGAGCAGTTCTTC. This translates into CSVTKSGTTDNEQFF.

This chain joins TRBV5-1 and TRBJ2-4; TRBD1 aligns across 11 bases. Losses at the gene ends were 4 bases for V and 7 bases for J; bases not matched to a gene: 4. CDR1 is SGHRS, CDR2 YFSETQ, per germline. The CDR3 has 14 residues. CDR3 loop: CASSAGTGGNIQYF. Written as DNA, the CDR3 is TGCGCCAGCAGCGCCGGGACAGGGGGGAACATTCAGTACTTC.

This chain uses TRBV10-3 with TRBJ2-7; 12 nucleotides line up with TRBD1. The CDR3 sequence is 18 residues long. V lost 0 bases, J lost 3 bases, and 9 bases stayed unmatched. Germline values: CDR1 ENHRY, CDR2 SYGVKD. The CDR3 nucleotides are TGTGCCATCAGTGAGTCGGGGGACAGGGGGCGAAATTTCTACGAGCAGTACTTC. Its translation: CAISESGDRGRNFYEQYF.

This clonotype was recorded at least ten times. The chain couples TRBV12-3 or TRBV12-4 to TRBJ1-4; possible D gene TRBD1, 6 bases. V gave up 5 bases and J gave up 6 bases, with 16 bases separating them. This CDR3 is built from 15 residues. CDR3 region: CASSPHRVVDEKLFF. In DNA form, the CDR3 reads TGTGCCAGCAGTCCCCACAGGGTCGTCGATGAAAAACTGTTTTTT.

The chain is built from TRBV28 and TRBJ1-2; no clear D gene. This CDR3 comprises 13 residues. Per the germline V gene, CDR1 is MDHEN and CDR2 is SYDVKM. The ends were cut back, 4 bases at V and 4 bases at J, with 10 bases in the middle. The CDR3 sequence: CASSSPKFYGYTF. The CDR3, as DNA: TGTGCCAGCAGTTCACCGAAATTCTATGGCTACACCTTC.

This clonotype appeared many times. The V call is TRBV29-1, the J call TRBJ2-3; D assignment may be TRBD1 or TRBD2 (5 bases each). Deletions cut 8 bases from V and 2 bases from J, with 23 bases between. The CDR3 consists of 16 residues. Germline CDR1 is SQVTM and CDR2 is ANQGSEA. As DNA, the CDR3 is TGCAGCATCCCCGGGACCAGCGGATCCTTCACAGATACGCAGTATTTT. Protein: CSIPGTSGSFTDTQYF.

This clonotype was recorded many times. V gene TRBV20-1 combines with J gene TRBJ2-5; 7 bases are a match to TRBD2. Germline V gene data show CDR1 as DFQATT and CDR2 as SNEGSKA (reference sequence). The CDR3 totals 13 residues. V shed 1 base and J 3 bases; nucleotides not matched to a gene: 2. CDR3 nucleotides: TGCAGTGCTAGAGTAGCGGGCAAAGAGACCCAGTACTTC. Its protein is CSARVAGKETQYF.